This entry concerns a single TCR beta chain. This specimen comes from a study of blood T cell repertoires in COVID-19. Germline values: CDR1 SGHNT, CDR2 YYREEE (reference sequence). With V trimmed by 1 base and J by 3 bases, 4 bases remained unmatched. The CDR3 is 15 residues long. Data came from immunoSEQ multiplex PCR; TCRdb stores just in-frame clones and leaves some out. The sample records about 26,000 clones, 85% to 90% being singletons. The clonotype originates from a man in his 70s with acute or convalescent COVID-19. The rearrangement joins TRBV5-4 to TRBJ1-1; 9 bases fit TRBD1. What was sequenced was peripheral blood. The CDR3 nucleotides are TGTGCCAGCAGCTTGCTTACAGGGGGCTACACTGAAGCTTTCTTT. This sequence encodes CASSLLTGGYTEAFF.